Presented here are 6 T cell receptor beta chains from one specimen sequenced in a study of graft-versus-host responses after intestinal transplantation. Profiled with immunoSEQ multiplex PCR; TCRdb holds only in-frame clones, not every one. The sample records tens of thousands of clones, roughly 93% being singletons. These receptors are not linked to any known antigen. The sample consisted of unstimulated CD4+ T cells sorted from spleen or lymph node cells, taken before transplant. These receptors were obtained from a human donor who was the organ donor for an intestinal transplant.

This chain joins TRBV10-3 and TRBJ1-5; 8 nucleotides match TRBD1. The V segment lost 4 bases and the J segment 3 bases; nucleotides outside the gene matches: 5. This CDR3 has 15 amino acids. Germline V gene data show CDR1 as ENHRY and CDR2 as SYGVKD. CDR3 in amino acids: CAISVGQGVNQPQHF. CDR3 in DNA: TGTGCCATCAGTGTTGGACAGGGCGTCAATCAGCCCCAGCATTTT.

The rearrangement uses TRBV5-1 and TRBJ2-5, with D possibly being TRBD1 (6 bases). Trimming shortened V by 4 bases and J by 2 bases, and 9 bases separated the two germline ends. CDR1 and CDR2 from the germline V gene are SGHRS and YFSETQ. The CDR3 covers 13 residues. For the CDR3, the DNA is TGCGCCAGCAGCGCCAGGGGACAAGAGACCCAGTACTTC. Encoded protein: CASSARGQETQYF. Full variable domain (outside the CDR3, taken from reference TRBV5-1 and TRBJ2-5): KAGVTQTPRYLIKTRGQQVTLSCSPISGHRSVSWYQQTPGQGLQFLFEYFSETQRNKGNFPGRFSGRQFSNSRSEMNVSTLELGDSALYLCASSARGQETQYFGPGTRLLVL.

This rearrangement joins TRBV5-1 to TRBJ1-2; no clear D gene. V was clipped by 0 bases and J by 5 bases, with 14 bases between them. This CDR3 contains 15 residues. The V gene's germline CDR1 is SGHRS and CDR2 YFSETQ. CDR3 coding DNA: TGCGCCAGCAGCTTGGCCCCCCTTTCCACTTATGGCTACACCTTC. Its protein is CASSLAPLSTYGYTF.

The V and J genes are TRBV6-6 and TRBJ1-6, with 11 bases lining up with TRBD1. Germline CDR1 reads MNHNY; CDR2 reads SVGAGI (reference sequence). The V gene end was trimmed by 4 bases and the J gene end by 2 bases; junction bases not matched to a gene: 1. CDR3 length: 16 residues. This CDR3 reads CASSLGQGAYNSPLHF. The CDR3 coding sequence is TGTGCCAGCAGTTTGGGACAGGGGGCCTATAATTCACCCCTCCACTTT.

The chain uses TRBV7-2 and TRBJ2-1; a possible D gene is TRBD2 (6 bases). Germline V gene sequence: CDR1 SGHTA, CDR2 FQGNSA. The CDR3 covers 16 residues. V lost 1 base and J 5 bases, leaving 15 bases between the germline ends. The CDR3 protein is CASSLGGTSHHNEQFF. The CDR3 region has the DNA TGTGCCAGCAGCTTAGGGGGAACTAGCCATCACAATGAGCAGTTCTTC.

The J gene is TRBJ2-5, the V gene TRBV15, with 12 bases matching TRBD2. Losses at the gene ends were 8 bases for V and 1 base for J; bases not matched to a gene: 2. CDR3 length: 14 residues. CDR1 and CDR2 (germline): LNHNV, YYDKDF (reference sequence). The CDR3 DNA sequence: TGTGCCACCCGACTAGCGGGGGCCCAAGAGACCCAGTACTTC. Amino acids: CATRLAGAQETQYF.